A selection of T cell receptor beta chains follows, all from one sample in a study of graft-versus-host responses after intestinal transplantation. No antigen has been assigned to these receptors. Profiling relied on immunoSEQ multiplex PCR, and the TCRdb table lists in-frame clones only, not all of them. The sample has about 120,000 clones; just under 95% are singletons. The sample in question was unstimulated CD4+ T cells sorted from spleen or lymph node cells, obtained before intestinal transplant. These receptors came from a human donor who received an intestinal transplant. CDR3s include the opening cysteine and the closing phenylalanine or tryptophan. D genes are given only for firm matches. For some rows the clone size is stated as once, few or many, or as a class when expanded; others skip it.

cdr3_aa cdr3_nt clone_size j_call d_call v_call
CASSSGQGVYEQYF TGCGCCAGCAGTAGTGGACAGGGTGTGTACGAGCAGTACTTC NA TRBJ2-7 TRBD1 TRBV10-2
CASSEGTGREQYF TGCGCCAGCAGTGAGGGGACAGGGCGCGAGCAGTACTTC NA TRBJ2-7 TRBD1 TRBV10-1
CASTQAGRNEKLFF TGTGCCAGTACCCAAGCGGGTAGGAATGAAAAACTGTTTTTT NA TRBJ1-4 NA TRBV19
CATSSTSGSLGEQYF TGTGCCACCAGCAGTACTAGCGGGAGCTTAGGGGAGCAGTACTTC NA TRBJ2-7 TRBD2 TRBV15
CASRDSSRNQPQHF TGTGCCAGTAGGGATAGCAGTCGGAATCAGCCCCAGCATTTT NA TRBJ1-5 NA TRBV19
CASSLSGELFF TGTGCCAGCAGTTTATCGGGGGAGCTGTTTTTT NA TRBJ2-2 NA TRBV27
CASSLSPGGLAANEQFF TGTGCCAGCAGCTTATCGCCCGGGGGATTAGCTGCCAATGAGCAGTTCTTC NA TRBJ2-1 NA TRBV13
CASSVTWGTREIEQYF TGTGCCAGCAGCGTAACATGGGGCACGAGGGAAATCGAGCAGTACTTC NA TRBJ2-7 NA TRBV11-2
CAIGGRGAPDTQYF TGTGCCATCGGGGGCCGGGGGGCGCCCGATACGCAGTATTTT NA TRBJ2-3 NA TRBV10-3
CASRSDRVSLGRHTEAFF TGTGCCAGCAGATCGGACAGGGTCAGTTTGGGGAGGCACACTGAAGCTTTCTTT NA TRBJ1-1 TRBD1 TRBV11-2
CASSLDRAYEQYF TGTGCCAGCAGCTTAGACAGGGCCTACGAGCAGTACTTC NA TRBJ2-7 TRBD1 TRBV5-6
CSVGGHVSGTGPGTQYF TGCAGCGTTGGGGGGCATGTTAGCGGAACGGGCCCGGGTACGCAGTATTTT NA TRBJ2-3 NA TRBV29-1
CASSYRVGYEQYF TGTGCCAGCAGTTACAGAGTGGGCTACGAGCAGTACTTC once TRBJ2-7 NA TRBV6-6
CASSRASIGEQYF TGTGCCAGCAGTAGGGCTAGCATTGGCGAGCAGTACTTC NA TRBJ2-7 NA TRBV6-6
CASSEREAPAREQYF TGTGCCAGCAGCGAGCGGGAAGCCCCTGCCCGCGAGCAGTACTTC NA TRBJ2-7 TRBD2 TRBV6-1
CASSGRNTEAFF TGCGCCAGCAGCGGACGGAACACTGAAGCTTTCTTT NA TRBJ1-1 NA TRBV5-1
CSVEEGERPQFF TGCAGCGTTGAAGAAGGTGAGCGGCCGCAGTTCTTC NA TRBJ2-1 NA TRBV29-1
CASSSGWSLNVPYEQYF TGCGCCAGCAGCAGCGGTTGGTCGCTCAACGTACCCTACGAGCAGTACTTC NA TRBJ2-7 NA TRBV5-1
CASSFSTGGSYNEQFF TGCGCCAGCAGCTTCTCGACAGGGGGGTCCTACAATGAGCAGTTCTTC NA TRBJ2-1 TRBD1 TRBV5-1
CASSPTGVPYEQYF TGTGCCAGCAGCCCGACAGGGGTCCCCTACGAGCAGTACTTC few TRBJ2-7 NA TRBV21-1
CASRKTGSSYNEQFF TGTGCCAGCAGAAAGACAGGTAGCTCCTACAATGAGCAGTTCTTC NA TRBJ2-1 NA TRBV6-5
CASSYSSGANVLTF TGTGCCAGCAGCTATAGTTCTGGGGCCAACGTCCTGACTTTC NA TRBJ2-6 NA TRBV27
CASSPIAGGHGYEQYF TGTGCCAGCTCACCAATAGCGGGAGGGCACGGCTACGAGCAGTACTTC NA TRBJ2-7 TRBD2 TRBV18
CAISELALHEQYF TGTGCCATCAGTGAGTTGGCCTTGCACGAGCAGTACTTC NA TRBJ2-7 NA TRBV10-3
CASSGQGYNEQFF TGTGCCAGCTCGGGACAGGGATACAATGAGCAGTTCTTC NA TRBJ2-1 TRBD1 TRBV2
CASSLALISTGELFF TGTGCCAGCAGCTTAGCGTTAATCAGTACCGGGGAGCTGTTTTTT NA TRBJ2-2 NA TRBV11-1
CASSPGNSNQPQHF TGTGCCAGCTCACCAGGGAATAGCAATCAGCCCCAGCATTTT NA TRBJ1-5 NA TRBV18
CASSRQGAPYNEQFF TGTGCCAGCAGCCGACAGGGGGCGCCTTACAATGAGCAGTTCTTC NA TRBJ2-1 TRBD1 TRBV5-8
CASKGDGTGTGELFF TGTGCCAGCAAAGGTGATGGGACAGGCACCGGGGAGCTGTTTTTT NA TRBJ2-2 TRBD1 TRBV2
CASSQEMGGGPYNEQFF TGTGCCAGCAGCCAAGAAATGGGTGGCGGGCCGTACAATGAGCAGTTCTTC once TRBJ2-1 NA TRBV14
CATEPRKNSYNEQFF TGCGCCACCGAGCCCCGGAAGAACTCCTACAATGAGCAGTTCTTC NA TRBJ2-1 NA TRBV10-2